The 2 T cell receptor beta chains reported below all come from one sample, sequenced in a study of T cell clonality in common variable immunodeficiency. Study results and caveats: In common variable immunodeficiency, TCR beta chains reportedly carried fewer deletions and N-nucleotide insertions.

What these receptors recognize is not known. Assay: immunoSEQ multiplex PCR; the TCRdb copy retains only in-frame clones and omits some. The sample contains about 34,000 clones, none of them singletons. Sequenced material: peripheral blood mononuclear cells. Source of these receptors: a human donor with common variable immunodeficiency.

This clone has at least ten counts. The CDR3 DNA, read in part, is TGTGCCAGCACCGTGGGGACTACCTACGAG. It yields the protein CASTVGTTYE. The full CDR3 protein is CASTVGTTYEQYF. J is TRBJ2-7 and V is TRBV12-3 or TRBV12-4, with TRBD2 matching 7 bases. Read sequence stops 3 residues before the CDR3 end, and the germline J gene provides the missing end. The CDR3 runs to 13 residues. V shed 7 bases and J 2 bases; nucleotides not matched to a gene: 5.

With respect to this clone: The CDR3 extends 3 residues past the end of the read, so its final part is completed from the germline J gene. The chain combines TRBV20-1 with TRBJ1-1, with D possibly matching TRBD1 (5 bases). This CDR3 is built from 14 residues. CDR1 and CDR2 (germline): DFQATT, SNEGSKA (reference sequence). The CDR3 is CSASVNRMSGKAFF. The sequenced part of the CDR3 DNA is TGCAGTGCTAGTGTAAACAGGATGTCGGGAAAA.